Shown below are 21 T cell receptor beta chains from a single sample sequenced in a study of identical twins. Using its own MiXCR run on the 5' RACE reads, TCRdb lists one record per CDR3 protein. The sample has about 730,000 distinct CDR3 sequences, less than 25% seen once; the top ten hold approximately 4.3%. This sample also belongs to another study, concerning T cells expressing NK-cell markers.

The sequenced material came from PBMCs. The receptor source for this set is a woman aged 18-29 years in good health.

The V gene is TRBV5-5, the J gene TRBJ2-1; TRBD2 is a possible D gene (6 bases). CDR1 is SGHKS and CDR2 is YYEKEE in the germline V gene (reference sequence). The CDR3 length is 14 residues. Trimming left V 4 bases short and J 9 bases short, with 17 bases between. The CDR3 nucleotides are TGTGCCAGCAGCCCTGAAGGAGGGCTGGGTGAGCAGTTCTTC. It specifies CASSPEGGLGEQFF.

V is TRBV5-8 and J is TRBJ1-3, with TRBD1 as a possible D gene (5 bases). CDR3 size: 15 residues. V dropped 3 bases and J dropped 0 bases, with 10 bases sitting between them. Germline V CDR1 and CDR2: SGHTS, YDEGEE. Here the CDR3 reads CASSSGTYSGNTIYF. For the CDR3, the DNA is TGTGCCAGCAGCTCTGGGACCTACTCTGGAAACACCATATATTTT.

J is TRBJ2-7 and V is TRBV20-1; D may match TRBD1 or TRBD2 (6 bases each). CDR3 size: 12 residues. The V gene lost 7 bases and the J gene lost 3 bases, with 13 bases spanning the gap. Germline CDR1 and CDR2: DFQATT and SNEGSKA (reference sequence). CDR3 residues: CSEPEGGYEQYF. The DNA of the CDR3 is TGCAGTGAACCGGAGGGGGGCTACGAGCAGTACTTC.

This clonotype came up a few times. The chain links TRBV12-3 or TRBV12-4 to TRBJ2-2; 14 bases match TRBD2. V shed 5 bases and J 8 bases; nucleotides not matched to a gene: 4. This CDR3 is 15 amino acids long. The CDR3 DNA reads TGTGCCAGCAGTCAGGGACTAGCGGGAGTAGGGGAGCTGTTTTTT. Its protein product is CASSQGLAGVGELFF.

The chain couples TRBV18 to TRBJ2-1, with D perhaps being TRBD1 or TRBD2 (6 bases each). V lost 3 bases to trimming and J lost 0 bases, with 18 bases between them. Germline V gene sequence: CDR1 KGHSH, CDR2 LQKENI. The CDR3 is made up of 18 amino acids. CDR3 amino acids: CASSPRGVLRGSYNEQFF. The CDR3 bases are TGTGCCAGCTCACCGAGGGGGGTGCTGCGGGGCTCCTACAATGAGCAGTTCTTC.

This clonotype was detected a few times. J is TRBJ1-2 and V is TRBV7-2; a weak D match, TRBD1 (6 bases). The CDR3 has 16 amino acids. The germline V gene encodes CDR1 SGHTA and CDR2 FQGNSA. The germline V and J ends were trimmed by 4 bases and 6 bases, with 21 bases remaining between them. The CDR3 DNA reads TGTGCCAGCAGCTCCACCCCGGGGGGCGCGGGAGATGGCTACACCTTC. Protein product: CASSSTPGGAGDGYTF.

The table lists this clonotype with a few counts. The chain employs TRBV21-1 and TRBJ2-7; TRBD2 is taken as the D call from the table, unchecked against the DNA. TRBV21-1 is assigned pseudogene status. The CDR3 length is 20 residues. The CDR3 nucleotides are TGTGCCAGCAGCCCCAGCGAGGACAGCGGGGGGGCCGTCTTTCGAAACGAGCAGTACTTC. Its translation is CASSPSEDSGGAVFRNEQYF.

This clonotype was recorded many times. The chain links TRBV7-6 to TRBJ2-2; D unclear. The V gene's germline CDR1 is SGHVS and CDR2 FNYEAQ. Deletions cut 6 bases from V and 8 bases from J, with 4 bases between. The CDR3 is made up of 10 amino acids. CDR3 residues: CASSRGELFF. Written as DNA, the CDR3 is TGTGCCAGCAGTCGAGGGGAGCTGTTTTTT.

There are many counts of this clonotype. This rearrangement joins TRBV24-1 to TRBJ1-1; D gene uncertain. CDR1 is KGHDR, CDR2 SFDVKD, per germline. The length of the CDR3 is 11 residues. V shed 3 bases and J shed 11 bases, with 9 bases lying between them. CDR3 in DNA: TGTGCCACCAGTGATGGGGTTGGCGCTTTCTTT. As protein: CATSDGVGAFF.

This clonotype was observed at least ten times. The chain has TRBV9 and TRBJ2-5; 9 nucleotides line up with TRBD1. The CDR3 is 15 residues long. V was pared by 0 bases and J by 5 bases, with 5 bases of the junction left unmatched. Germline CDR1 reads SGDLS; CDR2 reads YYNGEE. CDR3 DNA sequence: TGTGCCAGCAGCGTAGCGGGGACAGGGATTGAGACCCAGTACTTC. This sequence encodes CASSVAGTGIETQYF.

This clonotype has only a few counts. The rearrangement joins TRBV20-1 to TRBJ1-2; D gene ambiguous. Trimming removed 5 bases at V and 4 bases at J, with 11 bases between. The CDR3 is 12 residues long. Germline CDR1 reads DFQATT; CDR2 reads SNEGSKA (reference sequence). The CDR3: CSAFTFVYGYTF. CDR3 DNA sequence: TGCAGTGCTTTTACCTTCGTCTATGGCTACACCTTC.

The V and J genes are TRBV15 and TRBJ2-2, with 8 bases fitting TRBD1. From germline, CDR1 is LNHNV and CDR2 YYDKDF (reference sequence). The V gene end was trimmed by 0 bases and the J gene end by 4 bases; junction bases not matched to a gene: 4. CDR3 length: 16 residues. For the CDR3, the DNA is TGTGCCACCAGCAGAGATCCCGGACAGGGCACCGGGGAGCTGTTTTTT. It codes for CATSRDPGQGTGELFF.

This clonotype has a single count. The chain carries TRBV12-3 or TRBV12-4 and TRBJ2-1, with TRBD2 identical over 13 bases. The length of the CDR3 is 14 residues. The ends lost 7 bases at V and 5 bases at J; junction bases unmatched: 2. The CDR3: CASTGLAGDNEQFF. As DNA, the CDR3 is TGTGCCAGCACCGGACTAGCGGGAGACAATGAGCAGTTCTTC.

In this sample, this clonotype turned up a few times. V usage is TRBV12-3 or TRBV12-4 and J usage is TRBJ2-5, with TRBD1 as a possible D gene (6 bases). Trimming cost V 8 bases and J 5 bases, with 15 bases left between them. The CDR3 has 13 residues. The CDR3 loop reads CASARTVGETQYF. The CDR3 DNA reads TGTGCCAGCGCTAGGACAGTTGGCGAGACCCAGTACTTC.

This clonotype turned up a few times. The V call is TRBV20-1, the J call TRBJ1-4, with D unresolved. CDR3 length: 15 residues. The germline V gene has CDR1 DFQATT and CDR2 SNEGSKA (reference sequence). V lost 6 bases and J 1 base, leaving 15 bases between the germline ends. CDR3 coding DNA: TGCAGTGCGACTGTCTTATCCATAACTAATGAAAAACTGTTTTTT. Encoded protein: CSATVLSITNEKLFF.

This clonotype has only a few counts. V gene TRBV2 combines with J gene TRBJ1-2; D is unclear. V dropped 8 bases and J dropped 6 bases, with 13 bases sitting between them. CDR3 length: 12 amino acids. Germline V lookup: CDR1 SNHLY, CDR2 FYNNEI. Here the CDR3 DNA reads TGTGCCAGCCGACTCTCTCTAGATGGCTACACCTTC. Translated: CASRLSLDGYTF.

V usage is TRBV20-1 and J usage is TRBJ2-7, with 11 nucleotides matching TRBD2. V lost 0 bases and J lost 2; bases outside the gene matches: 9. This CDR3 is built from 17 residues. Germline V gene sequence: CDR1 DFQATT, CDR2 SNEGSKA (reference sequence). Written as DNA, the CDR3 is TGCAGTGCTAGAGATCACCTTGGGACTAGCGGCCCCTACGAGCAGTACTTC. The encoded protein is CSARDHLGTSGPYEQYF.

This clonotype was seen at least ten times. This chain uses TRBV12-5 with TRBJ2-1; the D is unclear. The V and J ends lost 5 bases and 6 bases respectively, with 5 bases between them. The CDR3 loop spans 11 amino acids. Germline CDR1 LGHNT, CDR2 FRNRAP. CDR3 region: CASGPGNEQFF. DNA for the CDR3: TGTGCTAGTGGTCCCGGCAATGAGCAGTTCTTC.

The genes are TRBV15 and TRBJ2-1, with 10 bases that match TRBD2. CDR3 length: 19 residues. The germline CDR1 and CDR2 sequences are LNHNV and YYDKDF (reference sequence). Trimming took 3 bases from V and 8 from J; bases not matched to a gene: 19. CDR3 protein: CATSSPGLANPHRWDEQFF. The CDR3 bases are TGTGCCACCAGCAGTCCGGGACTAGCGAACCCTCATAGATGGGATGAGCAGTTCTTC.

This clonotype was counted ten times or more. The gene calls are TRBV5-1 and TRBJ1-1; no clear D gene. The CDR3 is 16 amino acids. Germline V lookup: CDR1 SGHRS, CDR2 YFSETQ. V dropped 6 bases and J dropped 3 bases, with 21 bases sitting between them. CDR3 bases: TGCGCCAGCAAGCGGGGTCGCAACCCCCAGGACACTGAAGCTTTCTTT. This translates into CASKRGRNPQDTEAFF.

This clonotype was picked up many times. CDR3 in amino acids: CASSLVSDTQYF. The DNA for the CDR3 is TGTGCCAGCAGTTTAGTCTCAGATACGCAGTATTTT. This chain uses TRBV12-3 or TRBV12-4 with TRBJ2-3; D call uncertain. This CDR3 is built from 12 residues. V lost 1 base, J lost 4 bases, and 3 bases lay in between.